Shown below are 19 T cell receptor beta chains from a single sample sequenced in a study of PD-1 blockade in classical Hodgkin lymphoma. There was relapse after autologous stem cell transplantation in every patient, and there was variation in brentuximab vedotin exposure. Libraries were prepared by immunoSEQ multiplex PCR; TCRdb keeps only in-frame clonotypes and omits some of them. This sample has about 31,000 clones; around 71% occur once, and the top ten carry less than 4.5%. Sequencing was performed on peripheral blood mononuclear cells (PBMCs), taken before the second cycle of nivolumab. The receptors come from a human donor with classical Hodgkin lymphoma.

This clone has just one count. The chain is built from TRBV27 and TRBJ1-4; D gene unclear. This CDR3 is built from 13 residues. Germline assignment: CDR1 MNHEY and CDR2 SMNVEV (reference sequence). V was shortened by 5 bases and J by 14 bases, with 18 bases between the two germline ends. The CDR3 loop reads CASSPIPSGRLFF. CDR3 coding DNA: TGTGCCAGCAGTCCGATCCCCTCCGGCAGGCTGTTTTTT.

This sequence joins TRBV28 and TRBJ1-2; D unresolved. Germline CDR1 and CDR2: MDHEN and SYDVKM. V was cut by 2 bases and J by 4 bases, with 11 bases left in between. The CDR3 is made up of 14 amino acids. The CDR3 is CASSLPRPSYGYTF. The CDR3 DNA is TGTGCCAGCAGTTTACCCAGGCCTAGCTATGGCTACACCTTC.

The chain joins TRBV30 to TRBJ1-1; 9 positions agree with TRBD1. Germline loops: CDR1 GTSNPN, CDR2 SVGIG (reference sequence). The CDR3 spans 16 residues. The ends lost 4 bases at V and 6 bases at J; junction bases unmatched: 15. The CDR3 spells CAWTVTTGQGFSEAFF. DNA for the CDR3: TGTGCCTGGACGGTAACCACGGGACAGGGATTCTCTGAAGCTTTCTTT.

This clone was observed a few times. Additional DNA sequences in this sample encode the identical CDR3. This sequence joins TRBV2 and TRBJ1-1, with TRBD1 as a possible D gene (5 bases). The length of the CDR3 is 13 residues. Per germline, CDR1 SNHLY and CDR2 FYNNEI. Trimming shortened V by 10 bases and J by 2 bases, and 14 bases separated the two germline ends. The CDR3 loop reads CAMQGYYNTEAFF. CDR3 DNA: TGTGCCATGCAGGGATACTATAACACTGAAGCTTTCTTT.

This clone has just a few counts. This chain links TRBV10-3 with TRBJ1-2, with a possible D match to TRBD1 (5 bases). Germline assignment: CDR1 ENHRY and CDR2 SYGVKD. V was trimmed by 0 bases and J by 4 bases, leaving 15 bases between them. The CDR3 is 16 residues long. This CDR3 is CAISESEGALGYGYTF. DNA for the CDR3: TGTGCCATCAGTGAGTCGGAAGGGGCTCTTGGCTATGGCTACACCTTC.

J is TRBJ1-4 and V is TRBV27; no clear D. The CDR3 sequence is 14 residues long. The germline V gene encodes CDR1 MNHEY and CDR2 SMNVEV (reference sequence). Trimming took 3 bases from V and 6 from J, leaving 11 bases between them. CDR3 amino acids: CASSFSHGDEKLFF. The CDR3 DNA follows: TGTGCCAGCAGTTTCTCGCACGGTGATGAAAAACTGTTTTTT.

CDR3 sequence: CASSWTSGADTQYF. CDR3 bases: TGTGCCAGCAGCTGGACTAGCGGGGCAGATACGCAGTATTTT. The chain links TRBV5-5 to TRBJ2-3; 12 positions match TRBD2. The CDR3 consists of 14 residues. Trimming cost V 3 bases and J 4 bases; bases outside gene matches: 0. The V gene's germline CDR1 is SGHKS and CDR2 YYEKEE (reference sequence).

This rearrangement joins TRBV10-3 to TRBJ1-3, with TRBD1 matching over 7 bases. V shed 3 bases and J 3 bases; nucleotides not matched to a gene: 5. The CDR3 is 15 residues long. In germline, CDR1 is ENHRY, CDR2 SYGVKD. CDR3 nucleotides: TGTGCCATCAGTGAAGTACAGGGGAATGGAAACACCATATATTTT. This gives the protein CAISEVQGNGNTIYF.

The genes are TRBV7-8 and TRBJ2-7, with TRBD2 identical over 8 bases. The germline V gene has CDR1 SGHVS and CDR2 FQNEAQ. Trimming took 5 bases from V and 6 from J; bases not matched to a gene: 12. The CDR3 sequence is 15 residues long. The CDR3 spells CASSLQLAVGVEQYF. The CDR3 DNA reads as TGTGCCAGCAGCCTCCAACTAGCGGTGGGCGTCGAGCAGTACTTC.

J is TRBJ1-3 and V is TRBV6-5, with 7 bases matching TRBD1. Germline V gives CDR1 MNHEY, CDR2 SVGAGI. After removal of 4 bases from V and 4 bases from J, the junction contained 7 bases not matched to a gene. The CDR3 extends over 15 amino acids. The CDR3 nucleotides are TGTGCCAGCAGTTCCCTGACAGGGATGGGAAACACCATATATTTT. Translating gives CASSSLTGMGNTIYF.

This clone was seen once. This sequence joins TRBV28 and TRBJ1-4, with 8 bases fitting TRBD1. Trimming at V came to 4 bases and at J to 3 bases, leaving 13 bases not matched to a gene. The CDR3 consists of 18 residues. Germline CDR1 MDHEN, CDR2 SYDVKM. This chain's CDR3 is CASSSPGQVGRANEKLFF. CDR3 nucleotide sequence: TGTGCCAGCAGTTCCCCGGGACAGGTCGGAAGGGCTAATGAAAAACTGTTTTTT.

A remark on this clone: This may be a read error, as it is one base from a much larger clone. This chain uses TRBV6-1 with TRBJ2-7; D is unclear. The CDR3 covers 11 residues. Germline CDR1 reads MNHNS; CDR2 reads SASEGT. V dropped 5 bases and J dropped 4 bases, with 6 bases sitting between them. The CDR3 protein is CASSFGYEQYF. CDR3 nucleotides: TGTGCCAGCAGTTTCGGGTACGAGCAGTACTTC.

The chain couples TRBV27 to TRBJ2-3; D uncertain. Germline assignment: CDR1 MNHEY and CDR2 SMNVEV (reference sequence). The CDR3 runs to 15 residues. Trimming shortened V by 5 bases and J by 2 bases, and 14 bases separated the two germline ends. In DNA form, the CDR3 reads TGTGCCAGCAGTCCGTCCGACGGCTTCACAGATACGCAGTATTTT. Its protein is CASSPSDGFTDTQYF.

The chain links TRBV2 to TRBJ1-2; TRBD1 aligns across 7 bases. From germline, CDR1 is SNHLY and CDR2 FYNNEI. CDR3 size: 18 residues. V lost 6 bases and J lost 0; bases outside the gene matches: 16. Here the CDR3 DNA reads TGTGCCAGCAGAAGTTGGAGACAGGGTCCGTCTGCTAACTATGGCTACACCTTC. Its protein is CASRSWRQGPSANYGYTF.

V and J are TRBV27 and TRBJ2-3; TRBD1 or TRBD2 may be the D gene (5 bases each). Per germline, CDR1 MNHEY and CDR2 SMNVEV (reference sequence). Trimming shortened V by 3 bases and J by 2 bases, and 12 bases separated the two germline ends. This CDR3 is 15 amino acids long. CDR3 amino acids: CASSFPGDLTDTQYF. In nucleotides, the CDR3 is TGTGCCAGCAGTTTTCCCGGGGACCTCACAGATACGCAGTATTTT.

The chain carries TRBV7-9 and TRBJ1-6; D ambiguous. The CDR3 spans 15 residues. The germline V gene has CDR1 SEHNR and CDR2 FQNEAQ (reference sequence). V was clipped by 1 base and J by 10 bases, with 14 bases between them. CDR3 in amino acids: CASSLEGTAGSPLHF. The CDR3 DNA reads TGTGCCAGCAGCTTAGAAGGCACGGCAGGATCACCCCTCCACTTT.

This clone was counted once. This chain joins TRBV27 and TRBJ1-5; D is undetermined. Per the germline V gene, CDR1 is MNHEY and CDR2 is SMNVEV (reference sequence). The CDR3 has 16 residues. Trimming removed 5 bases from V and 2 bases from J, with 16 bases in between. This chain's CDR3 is CASSPYVGLGNQPQHF. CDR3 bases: TGTGCCAGCAGTCCTTATGTGGGGTTAGGCAATCAGCCCCAGCATTTT.

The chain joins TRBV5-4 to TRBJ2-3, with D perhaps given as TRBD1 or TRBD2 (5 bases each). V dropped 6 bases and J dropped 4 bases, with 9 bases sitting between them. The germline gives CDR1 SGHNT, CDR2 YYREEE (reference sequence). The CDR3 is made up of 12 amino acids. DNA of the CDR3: TGTGCCAGCACCCGAGGGGCAGATACGCAGTATTTT. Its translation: CASTRGADTQYF.

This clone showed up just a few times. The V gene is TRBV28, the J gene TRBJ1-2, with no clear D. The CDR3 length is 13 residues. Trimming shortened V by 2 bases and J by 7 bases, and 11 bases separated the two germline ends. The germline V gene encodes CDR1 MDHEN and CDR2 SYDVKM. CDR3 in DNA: TGTGCCAGCAGTTTAGCGGGGTGGAGTGGCTACACCTTC. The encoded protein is CASSLAGWSGYTF.